The clone carrying this TCR beta chain was seen only once. The antigen is unknown. Per the germline V gene, CDR1 is SGHTA and CDR2 is FQGNSA. The CDR3 is 13 amino acids. Trimming removed 2 bases at V and 7 bases at J, with 8 bases between. Participants had chemo-refractory metastatic non-small-cell lung cancer and were treated with focal radiation plus ipilimumab CTLA-4 blockade. The record originates from a study of radiotherapy plus CTLA-4 blockade in lung cancer. Study findings and constraints: TCR clones from tumors expanded in blood after radiotherapy plus ipilimumab. Early blood T cell clone dynamics, with interferon-beta, were reported to best predict response.

Repertoires were generated with immunoSEQ multiplex PCR, while TCRdb's copy carries only in-frame clones and drops some. The sample carries 70,000 to 100,000 clones, approximately 83% recorded once. This chain connects TRBV7-2 to TRBJ2-2; D may be TRBD1 (5 bases). Specimen: peripheral blood, collected from a patient treated with radiotherapy plus ipilimumab. This TCR derives from a human donor with non-small cell lung cancer who had a partial response to radiotherapy plus ipilimumab. The CDR3 region is CASSLRQIGELFF. CDR3 coding DNA: TGTGCCAGCAGCTTAAGACAGATCGGGGAGCTGTTTTTT. Together with reference TRBV7-2 and TRBJ2-2, the CDR3 gives the full variable domain: GAGVSQSPSNKVTEKGKDVELRCDPISGHTALYWYRQSLGQGLEFLIYFQGNSAPDKSGLPSDRFSAERTGGSVSTLTIQRTQQEDSAVYLCASSLRQIGELFFGEGSRLTVL.